This T cell receptor (beta chain) emerged from a study of cytomegalovirus exposure and HLA in healthy donors. Each of the donors was a healthy bone marrow donor. With 1 base removed from V and 4 bases from J, the gap between germline ends came to 14 bases. Per germline, CDR1 SGHDT and CDR2 YYEEEE. This CDR3 is built from 15 residues. With 60 Vbeta and 13 Jbeta primers, the PCR was carried out. Clones were read by immunoSEQ multiplex PCR, and TCRdb kept only the in-frame ones, dropping some. The sample lists fewer than 200,000 clones; 60% to 85% were seen once. Worth noting for this clone: The antigen is undetermined.

The study's findings and limits: Productive rates of about 87% or about 30% were seen for most TCR beta V segments in an earlier analysis.

This clonotype was sampled from a man aged 40-49 years in good health and CMV-seronegative. Sequencing input: PBMCs. The chain has TRBV5-6 and TRBJ2-5; possible D gene TRBD2, 5 bases. The CDR3 sequence: CASSLRAGLTETQYF. CDR3 DNA sequence: TGTGCCAGCAGCTTGAGGGCGGGTCTCACAGAGACCCAGTACTTC.